These T cell receptor beta chains were read from a single sample in a study of T cell repertoires in cytomegalovirus infection. Using its own MiXCR run on the reads, TCRdb lists one record per CDR3 protein. The sample contains about 470,000 distinct CDR3 sequences, approximately 42% of which appear only once. Their cognate antigens are unknown. The material sequenced was cultured PBMCs, taken from culture after CMV antigen stimulation. The origin of the receptors is a human donor in good health (CMV status not recorded). Some clones in this sample may be carry-over from other donors' samples. Both conserved end residues are part of each CDR3. The order of the fields is clone size, D gene, V gene, J gene, CDR3 DNA, CDR3 protein. A D gene is named only where the DNA matches it firmly. Some rows have no size entry. The others give once, few or many, or a class for an expanded clone.

size: .
D: .
V: TRBV6-1
J: TRBJ2-7
DNA: TGTGCCAGCGCGTTGCAGGGGCCAGGGACCTACGAGCAGTACTTC
CDR3: CASALQGPGTYEQYF

size: .
D: .
V: TRBV6-1
J: TRBJ1-2
DNA: TGTGCCAGCAGTGAAAGGGGAACCTATGGCTACACCTTC
CDR3: CASSERGTYGYTF

size: .
D: .
V: TRBV4-1
J: TRBJ2-3
DNA: TGCGCCAGCAGCCAAGATTCTGGTTTAAGGACAGAAGGAGATACGCAGTATTTT
CDR3: CASSQDSGLRTEGDTQYF

size: .
D: .
V: TRBV28
J: TRBJ1-2
DNA: TGTGCCAGCAGGGGGCGGGACGGTGGTCTATACTATGGCTACACCTTC
CDR3: CASRGRDGGLYYGYTF

size: many
D: .
V: TRBV7-2
J: TRBJ2-6
DNA: TGTGCCAGCAGCCTGGGGGGTTTTAGCTCTGGGGCCAACGTCCTGACTTTC
CDR3: CASSLGGFSSGANVLTF

size: .
D: TRBD1
V: TRBV2
J: TRBJ2-5
DNA: TGTGCCAGCAGTGCAACAGGGGAAGAGACCCAGTACTTC
CDR3: CASSATGEETQYF

size: .
D: .
V: TRBV10-3
J: TRBJ1-5
DNA: TGTGCCATCAGCCGCGACAGGAGCAATCAGCCCCAGCATTTT
CDR3: CAISRDRSNQPQHF

size: few
D: .
V: TRBV12-5
J: TRBJ1-5
DNA: TGTGCTAGTGGTTTGAGGGGGGATAGGCCCCAGCATTTT
CDR3: CASGLRGDRPQHF

size: few
D: .
V: TRBV12-3/TRBV12-4
J: TRBJ2-2
DNA: TGTGCCAGCCGCCCGCTAAGAAGAGGTATTGCTCCGAACACCGGGGAGCTGTTTTTT
CDR3: CASRPLRRGIAPNTGELFF

size: few
D: .
V: TRBV6-6
J: TRBJ2-7
DNA: TGTGCCAGCAGTTATGGGCAGGCCAGTAACGAGCAGTACTTC
CDR3: CASSYGQASNEQYF

size: .
D: TRBD2
V: TRBV7-2
J: TRBJ2-7
DNA: TGTGCCAGCAGCTTAGGGGACTATACCTACGAGCAGTACTTC
CDR3: CASSLGDYTYEQYF

size: .
D: .
V: TRBV7-8
J: TRBJ2-7
DNA: TGTGCCAGCAGGCCCGGGGCAGGTTCCTACGAGCAGTACTTC
CDR3: CASRPGAGSYEQYF

size: .
D: .
V: TRBV12-3/TRBV12-4
J: TRBJ1-4
DNA: TGTGCCAGCAGTTTTGGGATGATTGGTGAAAAACTGTTTTTT
CDR3: CASSFGMIGEKLFF

size: few
D: .
V: TRBV7-2
J: TRBJ1-1
DNA: TGTGCCAGCAGCTCGCAGGGGATGGGCACTGAAGCTTTCTTT
CDR3: CASSSQGMGTEAFF

size: few
D: .
V: TRBV19
J: TRBJ1-1
DNA: TGTGCCAGTAGTATAGATACGACCACCGGGAACACTGAAGCTTTCTTT
CDR3: CASSIDTTTGNTEAFF

size: .
D: .
V: TRBV27
J: TRBJ1-5
DNA: TGTGCCAGCAGCTTACACAGGGTTAGGAGCAATCAGCCCCAGCATTTT
CDR3: CASSLHRVRSNQPQHF

size: .
D: .
V: TRBV28
J: TRBJ1-4
DNA: TGTGCCAGCAGTCCCCCCGGGGTGAACGAAAAACTGTTTTTT
CDR3: CASSPPGVNEKLFF

size: .
D: .
V: TRBV6-6
J: TRBJ2-3
DNA: TGTGCCAGCAGTCCGGGACAGCACCTACCCCGGGGGACTACCCAGCTAGCAGATACGCAGTATTTT
CDR3: CASSPGQHLPRGTTQLADTQYF

size: few
D: TRBD2
V: TRBV2
J: TRBJ2-7
DNA: TGTGCCAGCAGGGCTAGCGGCTACGAGCAGTACTTC
CDR3: CASRASGYEQYF

size: .
D: .
V: TRBV4-1
J: TRBJ2-2
DNA: TGCGCCAGCAGCCAAGGACAGCTCACCGGGGAGCTGTTTTTT
CDR3: CASSQGQLTGELFF

size: few
D: .
V: TRBV7-2
J: TRBJ2-3
DNA: TGTGCCAGCAGACAGGGTTTCAGCACAGATACGCAGTATTTT
CDR3: CASRQGFSTDTQYF

size: .
D: .
V: TRBV6-6
J: TRBJ2-7
DNA: TGTGCCAGCAGCCAGCGGGCAAACTACGAGCAGTACTTC
CDR3: CASSQRANYEQYF

size: .
D: .
V: TRBV7-8
J: TRBJ2-3
DNA: TGTGCCAGCAGCAAACAAGTCGGGTATCCTAGCACAGATACGCAGTATTTT
CDR3: CASSKQVGYPSTDTQYF

size: few
D: .
V: TRBV6-5
J: TRBJ1-3
DNA: TGTGCCAGCAGTTACCGCCCAGGCTTCTCTGGAAACACCATATATTTT
CDR3: CASSYRPGFSGNTIYF

size: .
D: .
V: TRBV7-6
J: TRBJ2-7
DNA: TGTGCCAGCAGCTTAGGAGCCGGGCCACCGGGGACCTACGAGCAGTACTTC
CDR3: CASSLGAGPPGTYEQYF

size: .
D: .
V: TRBV4-2
J: TRBJ1-1
DNA: TGTGCCAGCAGCCAAGATATCGGGGCGGGCACTGAAGCTTTCTTT
CDR3: CASSQDIGAGTEAFF